This T cell receptor beta chain emerged from a study of cytomegalovirus exposure and HLA in healthy donors. This CDR3 spans 14 amino acids. CDR1 is SGDLS, CDR2 YYNGEE, per germline. The study ran its PCR with 60 Vbeta and 13 Jbeta primers. The repertoire was sequenced with immunoSEQ multiplex PCR; TCRdb's copy has only in-frame clones and lacks some. The table records some 180,000 clones, over 70% of them present only once. Source material: PBMCs. The gene calls are TRBV9 and TRBJ2-5; D unclear. The J call may be wrong; the DNA end is better matched by TRBJ2-7. This receptor was identified in a woman in her fifties or sixties in good health and CMV-seropositive. CDR3 sequence (DNA): TGTGCCAGCAGCGTAGGGGCCAGCTCCTACGAGCAGTACTTC. Translating it yields CASSVGASSYEQYF.